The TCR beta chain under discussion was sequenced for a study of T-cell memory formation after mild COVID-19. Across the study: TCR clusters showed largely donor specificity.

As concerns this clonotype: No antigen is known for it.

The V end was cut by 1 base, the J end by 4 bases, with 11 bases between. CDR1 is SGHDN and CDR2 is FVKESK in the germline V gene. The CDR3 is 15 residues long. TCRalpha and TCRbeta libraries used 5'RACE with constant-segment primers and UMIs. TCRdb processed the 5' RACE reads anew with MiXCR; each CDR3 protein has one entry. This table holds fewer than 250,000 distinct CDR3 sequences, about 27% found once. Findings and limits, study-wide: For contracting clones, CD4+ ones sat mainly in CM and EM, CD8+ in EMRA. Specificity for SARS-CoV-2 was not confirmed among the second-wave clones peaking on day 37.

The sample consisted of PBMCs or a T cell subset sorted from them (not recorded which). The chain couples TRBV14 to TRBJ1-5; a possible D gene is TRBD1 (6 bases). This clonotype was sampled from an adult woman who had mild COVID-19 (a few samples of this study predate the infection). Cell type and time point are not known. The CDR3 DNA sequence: TGTGCCAGCAGCCAAGGGGACAACGTTAATCAGCCCCAGCATTTT. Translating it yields CASSQGDNVNQPQHF.